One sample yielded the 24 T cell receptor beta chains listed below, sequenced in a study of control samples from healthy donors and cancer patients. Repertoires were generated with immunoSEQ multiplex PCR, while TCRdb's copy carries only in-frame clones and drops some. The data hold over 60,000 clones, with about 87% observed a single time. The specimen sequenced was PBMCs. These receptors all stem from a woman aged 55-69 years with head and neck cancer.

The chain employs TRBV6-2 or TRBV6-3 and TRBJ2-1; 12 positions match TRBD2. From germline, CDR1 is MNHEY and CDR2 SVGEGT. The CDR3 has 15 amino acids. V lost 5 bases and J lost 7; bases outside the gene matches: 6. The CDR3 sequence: CASSRLAGGNNEQFF. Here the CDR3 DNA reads TGTGCCAGCAGTCGCCTAGCGGGAGGGAATAATGAGCAGTTCTTC.

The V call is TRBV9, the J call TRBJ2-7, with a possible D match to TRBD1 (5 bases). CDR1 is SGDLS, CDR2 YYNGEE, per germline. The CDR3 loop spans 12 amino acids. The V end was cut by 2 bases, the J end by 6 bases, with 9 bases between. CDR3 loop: CASSVERGEQYF. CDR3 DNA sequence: TGTGCCAGCAGCGTGGAAAGGGGCGAGCAGTACTTC. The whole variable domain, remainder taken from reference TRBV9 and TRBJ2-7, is DSGVTQTPKHLITATGQRVTLRCSPRSGDLSVYWYQQSLDQGLQFLIQYYNGEERAKGNILERFSAQQFPDLHSELNLSSLELGDSALYFCASSVERGEQYFGPGTRLTVT.

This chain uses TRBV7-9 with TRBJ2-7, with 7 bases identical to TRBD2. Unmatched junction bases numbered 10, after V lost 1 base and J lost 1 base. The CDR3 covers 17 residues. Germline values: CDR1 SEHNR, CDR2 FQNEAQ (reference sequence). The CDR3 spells CASSLGFGGEASYEQYF. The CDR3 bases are TGTGCCAGCAGCTTAGGTTTTGGGGGGGAAGCTTCCTACGAGCAGTACTTC.

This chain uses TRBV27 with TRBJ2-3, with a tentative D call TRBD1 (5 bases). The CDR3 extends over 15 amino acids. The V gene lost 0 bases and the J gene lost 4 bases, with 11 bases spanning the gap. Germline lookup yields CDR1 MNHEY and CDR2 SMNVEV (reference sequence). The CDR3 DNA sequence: TGTGCCAGCAGTTTATCTTCAGGGTGGGCAGATACGCAGTATTTT. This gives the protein CASSLSSGWADTQYF.

This CDR3 reads CASNLLGGGPSYEQYF. The CDR3 region has the DNA TGTGCCAGCAACTTGCTAGGGGGCGGGCCCTCCTACGAGCAGTACTTC. The rearrangement links TRBV7-8 to TRBJ2-7; 7 bases map to TRBD1. The germline V gene encodes CDR1 SGHVS and CDR2 FQNEAQ. The CDR3 totals 16 residues. V lost 7 bases and J lost 0; bases outside the gene matches: 12.

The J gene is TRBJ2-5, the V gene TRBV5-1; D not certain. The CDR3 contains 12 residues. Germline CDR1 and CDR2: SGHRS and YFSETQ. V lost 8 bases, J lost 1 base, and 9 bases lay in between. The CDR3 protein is CASTDTQETQYF. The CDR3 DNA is TGCGCCAGTACGGATACCCAAGAGACCCAGTACTTC.

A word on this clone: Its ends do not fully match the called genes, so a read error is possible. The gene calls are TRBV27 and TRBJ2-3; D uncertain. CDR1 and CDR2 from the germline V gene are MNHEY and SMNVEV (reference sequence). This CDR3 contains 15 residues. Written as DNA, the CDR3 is TGTGCCAGCAGTCTATCACGTGGATCAGCAGATACGCAGTATTTT. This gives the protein CASSLSRGSADTQYF.

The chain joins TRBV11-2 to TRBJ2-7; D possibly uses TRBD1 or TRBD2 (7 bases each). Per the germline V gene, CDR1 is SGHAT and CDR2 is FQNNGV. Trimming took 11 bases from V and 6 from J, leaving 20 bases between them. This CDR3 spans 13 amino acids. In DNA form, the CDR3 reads TGTGCCGTAGGTCGGGCAGGGGGGGGCGAGCAGTACTTC. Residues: CAVGRAGGGEQYF.

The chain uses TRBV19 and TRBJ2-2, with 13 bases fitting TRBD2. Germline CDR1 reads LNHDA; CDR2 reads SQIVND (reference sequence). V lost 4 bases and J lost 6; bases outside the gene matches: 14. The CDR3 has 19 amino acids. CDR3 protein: CASSTLGGLAGVSAGELFF. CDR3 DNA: TGTGCCAGTAGTACCCTGGGTGGACTAGCGGGAGTTTCGGCCGGGGAGCTGTTTTTT.

CDR3 DNA: TGTGCCAGCAGCCAAGTGGGGGGGAATGAAAAACTGTTTTTT. It is translated as CASSQVGGNEKLFF. The V call is TRBV3-1 (or the pseudogene TRBV3-2), the J call TRBJ1-4, with D maybe TRBD1 (5 bases). Trimming removed 1 base at V and 5 bases at J, with 8 bases between. CDR3 length: 14 amino acids. Per germline, CDR1 LGHDT and CDR2 YNNKEL (reference sequence).

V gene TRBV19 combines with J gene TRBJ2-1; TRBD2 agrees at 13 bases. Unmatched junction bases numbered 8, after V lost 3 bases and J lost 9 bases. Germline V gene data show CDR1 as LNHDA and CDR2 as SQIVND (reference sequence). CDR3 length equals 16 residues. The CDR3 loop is CASSIPRTSGSVEQFF. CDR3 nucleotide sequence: TGTGCCAGTAGTATCCCCAGGACTAGCGGGAGTGTTGAGCAGTTCTTC.

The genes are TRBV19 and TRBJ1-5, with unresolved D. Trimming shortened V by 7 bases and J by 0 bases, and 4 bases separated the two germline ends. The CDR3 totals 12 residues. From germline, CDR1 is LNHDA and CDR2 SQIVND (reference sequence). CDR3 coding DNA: TGTGCCAGTATGGGTAGCAATCAGCCCCAGCATTTT. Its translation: CASMGSNQPQHF.

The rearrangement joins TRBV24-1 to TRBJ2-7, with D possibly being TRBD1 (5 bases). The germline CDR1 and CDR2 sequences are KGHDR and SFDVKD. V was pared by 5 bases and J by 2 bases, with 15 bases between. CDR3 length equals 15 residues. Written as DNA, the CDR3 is TGTGCCACCAGTGGCAGGGAAGGCCGGGCCTACGAGCAGTACTTC. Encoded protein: CATSGREGRAYEQYF.

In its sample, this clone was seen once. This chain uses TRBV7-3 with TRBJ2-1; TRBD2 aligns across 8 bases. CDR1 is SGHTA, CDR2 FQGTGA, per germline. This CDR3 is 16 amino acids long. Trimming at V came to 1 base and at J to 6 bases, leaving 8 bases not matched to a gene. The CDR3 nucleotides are TGTGCCAGCAGCTTAATGGGCACTAGCGGACCCAATGAGCAGTTCTTC. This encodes CASSLMGTSGPNEQFF.

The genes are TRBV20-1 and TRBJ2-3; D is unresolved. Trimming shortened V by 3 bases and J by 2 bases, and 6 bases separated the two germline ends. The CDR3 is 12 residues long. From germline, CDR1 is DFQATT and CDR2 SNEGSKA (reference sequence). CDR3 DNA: TGCAGTGCTAGTCGGCCCACAGATACGCAGTATTTT. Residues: CSASRPTDTQYF.

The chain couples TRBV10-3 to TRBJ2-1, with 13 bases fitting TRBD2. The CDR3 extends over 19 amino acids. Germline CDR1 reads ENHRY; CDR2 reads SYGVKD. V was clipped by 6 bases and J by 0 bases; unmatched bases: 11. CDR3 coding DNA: TGTGCCATCAGACCCGAAGGGACTAGCGGGGCAAGCTCCTACAATGAGCAGTTCTTC. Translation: CAIRPEGTSGASSYNEQFF.

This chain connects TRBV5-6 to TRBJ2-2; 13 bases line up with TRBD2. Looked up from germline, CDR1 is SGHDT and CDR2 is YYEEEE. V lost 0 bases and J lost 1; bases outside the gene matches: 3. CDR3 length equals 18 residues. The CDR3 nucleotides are TGTGCCAGCAGCTTGGGGACTAGCGGGAGACGGAACACCGGGGAGCTGTTTTTT. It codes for CASSLGTSGRRNTGELFF.

CDR3 loop: CATGPSGSWNEQFF. Here the CDR3 DNA reads TGTGCCACCGGGCCTTCGGGGTCCTGGAATGAGCAGTTCTTC. The chain carries TRBV15 and TRBJ2-1; D is perhaps TRBD2 (5 bases). The germline gives CDR1 LNHNV, CDR2 YYDKDF (reference sequence). This CDR3 is built from 14 residues. With 8 bases removed from V and 7 bases from J, the gap between germline ends came to 18 bases. Full variable domain (missing parts from reference TRBV15 and TRBJ2-1): DAMVIQNPRYQVTQFGKPVTLSCSQTLNHNVMYWYQQKSSQAPKLLFHYYDKDFNNEADTPDNFQSRRPNTSFCFLDIRSPGLGDTAMYLCATGPSGSWNEQFFGPGTRLTVL.

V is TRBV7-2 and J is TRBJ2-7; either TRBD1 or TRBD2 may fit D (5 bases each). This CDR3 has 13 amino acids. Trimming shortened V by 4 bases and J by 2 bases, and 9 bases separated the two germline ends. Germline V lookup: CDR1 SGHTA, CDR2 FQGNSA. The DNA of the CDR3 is TGTGCCAGCAGCTCCGGGGCAACCTACGAGCAGTACTTC. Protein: CASSSGATYEQYF.

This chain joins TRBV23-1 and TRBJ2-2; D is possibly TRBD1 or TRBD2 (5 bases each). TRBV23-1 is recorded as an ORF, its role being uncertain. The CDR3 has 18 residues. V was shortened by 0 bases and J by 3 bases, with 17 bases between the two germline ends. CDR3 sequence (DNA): TGCGCCAGCAGTCAATCGAGGTTGGGGGAAGGAGACACCGGGGAGCTGTTTTTT. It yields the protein CASSQSRLGEGDTGELFF.

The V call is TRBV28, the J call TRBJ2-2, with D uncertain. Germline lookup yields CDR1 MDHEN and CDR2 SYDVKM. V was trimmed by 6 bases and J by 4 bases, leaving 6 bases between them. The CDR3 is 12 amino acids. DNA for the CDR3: TGTGCCAGCAGCCTAACCACCGGGGAGCTGTTTTTT. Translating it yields CASSLTTGELFF.

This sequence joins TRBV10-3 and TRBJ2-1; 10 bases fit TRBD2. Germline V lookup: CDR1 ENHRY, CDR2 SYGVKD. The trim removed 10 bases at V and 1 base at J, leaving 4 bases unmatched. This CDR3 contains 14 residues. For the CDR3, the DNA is TGTGCCACTCAGCGGGAGGGGTCCTACAATGAGCAGTTCTTC. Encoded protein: CATQREGSYNEQFF.

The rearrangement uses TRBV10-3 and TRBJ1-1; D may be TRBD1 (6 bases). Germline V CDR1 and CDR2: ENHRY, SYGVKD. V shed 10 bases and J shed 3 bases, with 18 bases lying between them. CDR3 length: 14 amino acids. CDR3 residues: CASQIGQSDTEAFF. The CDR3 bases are TGTGCCAGCCAGATAGGACAGTCGGACACTGAAGCTTTCTTT.

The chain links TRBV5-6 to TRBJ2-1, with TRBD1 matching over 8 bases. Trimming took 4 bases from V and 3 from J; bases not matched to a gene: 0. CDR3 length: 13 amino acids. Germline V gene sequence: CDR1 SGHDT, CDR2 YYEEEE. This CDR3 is CASSGQGYNEQFF. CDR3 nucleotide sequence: TGTGCCAGCAGCGGACAGGGCTACAATGAGCAGTTCTTC.